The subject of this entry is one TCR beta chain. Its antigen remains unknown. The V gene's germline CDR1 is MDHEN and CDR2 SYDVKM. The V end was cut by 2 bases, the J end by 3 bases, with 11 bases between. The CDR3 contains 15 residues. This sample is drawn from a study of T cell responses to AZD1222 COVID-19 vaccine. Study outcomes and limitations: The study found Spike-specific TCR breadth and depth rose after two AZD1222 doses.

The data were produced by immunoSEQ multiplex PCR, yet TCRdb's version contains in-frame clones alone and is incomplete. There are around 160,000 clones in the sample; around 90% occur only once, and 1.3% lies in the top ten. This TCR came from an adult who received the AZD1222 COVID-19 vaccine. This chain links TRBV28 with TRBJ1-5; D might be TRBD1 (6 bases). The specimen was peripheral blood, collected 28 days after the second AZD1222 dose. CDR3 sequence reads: CASSLRGGINQPQHF. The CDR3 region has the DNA TGTGCCAGCAGTTTAAGGGGGGGAATCAATCAGCCCCAGCATTTT.